This T cell receptor beta chain was sequenced in a study of T-cell reconstitution after alpha-beta-depleted transplantation in children. The TCRbeta library was prepared with unique molecular identifiers. MiXCR was run by TCRdb on the PCR reads, yielding one entry per CDR3 protein. Here the sample spans a few hundred thousand distinct CDR3 sequences, 16% being singletons. This clonotype was seen only a few times. The CDR3 covers 12 residues. CDR1 and CDR2 from the germline V gene are SGHTA and FQGNSA. The V end lost 0 bases, the J end lost 11 bases, and 11 bases lay between the germline ends. The sequences come from PBMCs, mostly from graft donor cells, collected 360 days after TCRalphabeta/CD19-depleted stem cell transplant. The source of this sequence is a boy less than two years old who had a stem cell transplant for Wiskott-Aldrich syndrome, so the T cells may come from the graft donor. The chain uses TRBV7-2 and TRBJ2-7, with D possibly being TRBD1 or TRBD2 (7 bases each). The CDR3 nucleotides are TGTGCCAGCAGCTTAGCGACAGGGAGGGAGTACTTC. Amino acid sequence: CASSLATGREYF.